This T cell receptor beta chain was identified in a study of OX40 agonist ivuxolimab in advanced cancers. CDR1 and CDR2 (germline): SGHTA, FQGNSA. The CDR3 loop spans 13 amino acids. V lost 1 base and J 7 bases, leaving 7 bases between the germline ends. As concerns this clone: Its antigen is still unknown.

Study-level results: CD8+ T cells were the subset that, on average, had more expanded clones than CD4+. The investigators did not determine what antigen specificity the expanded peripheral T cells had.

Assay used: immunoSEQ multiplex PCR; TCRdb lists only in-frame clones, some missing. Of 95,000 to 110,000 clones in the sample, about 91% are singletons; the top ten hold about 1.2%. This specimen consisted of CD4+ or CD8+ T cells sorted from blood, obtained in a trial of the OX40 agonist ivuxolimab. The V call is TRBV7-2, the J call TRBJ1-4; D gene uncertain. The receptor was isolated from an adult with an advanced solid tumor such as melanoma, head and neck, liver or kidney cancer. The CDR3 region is CASSLGSLEKLFF. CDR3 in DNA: TGTGCCAGCAGCTTAGGATCGCTTGAAAAACTGTTTTTT.